Listed here are 14 T cell receptor beta chains from one sample, sequenced in a study of blood T cell repertoires in COVID-19. TCRdb's table, derived via immunoSEQ multiplex PCR, lists solely in-frame clones and lacks some. The sample yields about 180,000 clones, 65% to 90% seen once. Sequencing was performed on peripheral blood. The source of these receptors is a man between 50 and 59 years old with active or convalescent COVID-19.

The V and J genes are TRBV10-3 and TRBJ2-1, with 8 bases that match TRBD2. CDR1 ENHRY and CDR2 SYGVKD come from the germline V gene. This CDR3 is 13 amino acids long. V lost 0 bases to trimming and J lost 8 bases; unmatched junction nucleotides: 0. The CDR3 DNA reads as TGTGCCATCAGTGAGTCGCGGGGGGATGAGCAGTTCTTC. It yields the protein CAISESRGDEQFF.

This clone was recorded once. The chain links TRBV4-1 to TRBJ2-7; 9 bases align to TRBD1. The J segment lost 5 bases and the V segment lost 0 bases, leaving 8 bases of the junction unmatched. CDR1 and CDR2 from the germline V gene are MGHRA and YSYEKL. CDR3 length: 16 amino acids. CDR3 nucleotide sequence: TGCGCCAGCAGCCAAGACCGCCGGGACAGGGTGAACGAGCAGTACTTC. Amino acid sequence: CASSQDRRDRVNEQYF.

This rearrangement joins TRBV14 to TRBJ1-2; 8 nucleotides align to TRBD1. This CDR3 spans 14 amino acids. Germline V gene lookup returns CDR1 SGHDN and CDR2 FVKESK. Losses at the gene ends were 5 bases for V and 8 bases for J; bases not matched to a gene: 10. The CDR3 coding sequence is TGTGCCAGCAGCGAGCCTGACAGGGGTTTGGGCTACACCTTC. Its translation: CASSEPDRGLGYTF.

This rearrangement joins TRBV24-1 to TRBJ2-5, with 8 bases that match TRBD1. The CDR3 is made up of 19 amino acids. The ends lost 4 bases at V and 7 bases at J; junction bases unmatched: 22. Germline V gives CDR1 KGHDR, CDR2 SFDVKD. CDR3 protein: CATSDSGSVTGQGVGTQYF. The CDR3 bases are TGTGCCACCAGTGACAGCGGAAGCGTGACTGGACAGGGCGTCGGGACCCAGTACTTC.

This clone has a handful of counts. This rearrangement joins TRBV6-6 to TRBJ1-1, with TRBD1 as a possible D gene (5 bases). V shed 5 bases and J shed 2 bases, with 9 bases lying between them. The germline V gene has CDR1 MNHNY and CDR2 SVGAGI (reference sequence). The CDR3 has 13 amino acids. The CDR3 sequence: CASSDGGNTEAFF. The CDR3 DNA follows: TGTGCCAGCAGTGACGGGGGTAACACTGAAGCTTTCTTT.

The rearrangement joins TRBV5-4 to TRBJ2-1; 8 bases fit TRBD1. The ends lost 4 bases at V and 4 bases at J; junction bases unmatched: 10. CDR1 SGHNT and CDR2 YYREEE come from the germline V gene (reference sequence). CDR3 length: 16 amino acids. CDR3 loop: CASSPQGAGVYNEQFF. The DNA of the CDR3 is TGTGCCAGCAGCCCCCAGGGGGCTGGAGTTTACAATGAGCAGTTCTTC.

Only one count was recorded for this clone. The gene calls are TRBV9 and TRBJ2-1, with D possibly matching TRBD2 (6 bases). Germline V gives CDR1 SGDLS, CDR2 YYNGEE. This CDR3 has 15 amino acids. V lost 4 bases and J lost 3, with 14 bases in between. The CDR3 loop is CASSLSGFSYNEQFF. As DNA, the CDR3 is TGTGCCAGCAGCCTAAGCGGGTTCAGCTACAATGAGCAGTTCTTC.

V is TRBV6-5 and J is TRBJ2-1; the match to TRBD2 covers 10 bases. The germline gives CDR1 MNHEY, CDR2 SVGAGI. The CDR3 is 16 amino acids. V gave up 4 bases and J gave up 5 bases; unmatched junction bases: 8. DNA of the CDR3: TGTGCCAGCAGTTCCCACAGCGGGGGGGCCGACAATGAGCAGTTCTTC. Protein: CASSSHSGGADNEQFF.

The CDR3 coding sequence is TGTGCCAGCAGCTCCCGGGGGACGGACTCCTACGAGCAGTACTTC. It codes for CASSSRGTDSYEQYF. The chain joins TRBV7-2 to TRBJ2-7, with D possibly TRBD2 on 6 matching bases. CDR1 and CDR2 from the germline V gene are SGHTA and FQGNSA. V was trimmed by 4 bases and J by 0 bases, leaving 13 bases between them. This CDR3 contains 15 residues.

The genes are TRBV6-5 and TRBJ1-1; 8 nucleotides line up with TRBD1. Trimming cost V 2 bases and J 4 bases; bases outside gene matches: 3. This CDR3 comprises 14 residues. CDR1 MNHEY and CDR2 SVGAGI come from the germline V gene. CDR3 bases: TGTGCCAGCAGTTACCGACAGGGGTTCACTGAAGCTTTCTTT. It specifies CASSYRQGFTEAFF.

In its sample, this clone was seen a few times. The chain has TRBV6-2 or TRBV6-3 and TRBJ1-2; 8 bases align to TRBD1. Per the germline V gene, CDR1 is MNHEY and CDR2 is SVGEGT. The CDR3 is 15 amino acids. The ends lost 6 bases at V and 3 bases at J; junction bases unmatched: 9. The CDR3, as DNA: TGTGCCAGCAGACCTGGGACAGGAGGTGACTATGGCTACACCTTC. Residues: CASRPGTGGDYGYTF.

CDR3: CATSDPTGVNTGELFF. The CDR3 bases are TGTGCCACCAGTGATCCGACAGGGGTTAACACCGGGGAGCTGTTTTTT. The chain employs TRBV24-1 and TRBJ2-2; TRBD1 aligns across 8 bases. This CDR3 is 16 amino acids long. The ends lost 3 bases at V and 2 bases at J; junction bases unmatched: 4. Germline lookup yields CDR1 KGHDR and CDR2 SFDVKD.

The V gene is TRBV4-2, the J gene TRBJ2-5, with D perhaps TRBD2 (6 bases). The CDR3 runs to 16 residues. Trimming took off 0 bases at V and 1 base at J, with 12 bases between the two ends. Germline-derived CDR1 and CDR2 are LGHNA and YNFKEQ. The CDR3 DNA sequence: TGTGCCAGCAGCCAAGATGCTCGGGGAGGCCAAGAGACCCAGTACTTC. Translation: CASSQDARGGQETQYF.

The gene calls are TRBV7-2 and TRBJ1-3, with D tentatively TRBD1 (5 bases). V was trimmed by 0 bases and J by 4 bases, leaving 13 bases between them. The CDR3 totals 16 residues. The germline V gene encodes CDR1 SGHTA and CDR2 FQGNSA. CDR3 bases: TGTGCCAGCAGCTTAGCTTTGCCGGGGGACGGAAACACCATATATTTT. Protein product: CASSLALPGDGNTIYF.